This T cell receptor beta chain was captured in a study of blood T cell repertoires in COVID-19. Background on the study: Sites across the United States, Italy and Spain contributed samples from acute and convalescent COVID-19. The cDNA or gDNA used as material had been derived from T cells, B-cell-depleted T cells, or PBMCs.

The authors' processing: Reference gene primer amplification gave nucleated cell count estimates. The table came from immunoSEQ multiplex PCR; TCRdb's copy has only in-frame clones and leaves some out. For V, J and clone size, that table is used; D and trimming come from the DNA. The sample contains under 200,000 clones, 70% to 90% of which appear only once. Germline-derived CDR1 and CDR2 are KGHDR and SFDVKD. Trimming removed 3 bases at V and 7 bases at J, with 8 bases between. There are 12 residues in the CDR3. What was sequenced was peripheral blood. This rearrangement joins TRBV24-1 to TRBJ1-2, with D possibly being TRBD1 (5 bases). This TCR was sampled from a man aged 55 to 70 who had recovered from COVID-19. CDR3 amino acids: CATSDDRFGYTF. The DNA of the CDR3 is TGTGCCACCAGTGATGACAGATTTGGCTACACCTTC.